Below are 7 T cell receptor beta chains sequenced from a single sample in a study of CD8+CD57+ T cells in acquired aplastic anemia (dated by TCRdb to about 2018). TCRdb shows the sequencer as Illumina HiSeq 2000. TCR beta VDJ combination and CDR3 sequence profiling used genomic DNA as the template. The public reads were reprocessed in TCRdb via fastp at Q25 and MiXCR, keeping in-frame beta chains. Entries that share a CDR3 protein sequence are merged under the most common genes and DNA. In all, the sample holds 150,000 to 200,000 distinct CDR3 sequences, and around three fifths of those were seen once. The ten largest clonotypes hold about 45% of the sample. The sample comprised sorted CD4+, CD8+, or CD8+CD57+ T cells (not recorded which) from PBMCs. The receptors come from a human donor with severe aplastic anemia or a healthy control (not recorded which).

The gene calls are TRBV6-6 and TRBJ2-6; 7 bases line up with TRBD1. Germline V gives CDR1 MNHNY, CDR2 SVGAGI (reference sequence). The CDR3 contains 17 residues. After removal of 5 bases from V and 0 bases from J, the junction contained 7 bases not matched to a gene. The CDR3 reads CASSEEAGGSGANVLTF. The CDR3 DNA follows: TGTGCCAGCAGTGAAGAGGCAGGGGGCTCTGGGGCCAACGTCCTGACTTTC.

The chain couples TRBV7-6 to TRBJ2-7, with D possibly matching TRBD1 (6 bases). V was shortened by 2 bases and J by 7 bases, with 12 bases between the two germline ends. This CDR3 is built from 13 residues. Germline values: CDR1 SGHVS, CDR2 FNYEAQ. CDR3 amino acids: CASSLFQGLEQYF. CDR3 coding DNA: TGTGCCAGCAGCTTATTCCAGGGGCTGGAGCAGTACTTC.

This clonotype was seen just once. V gene TRBV7-6 combines with J gene TRBJ1-2, with D possibly TRBD1 on 5 matching bases. The ends were cut back, 5 bases at V and 5 bases at J, with 9 bases in the middle. CDR1 is SGHVS and CDR2 is FNYEAQ in the germline V gene. The CDR3 runs to 12 residues. CDR3: CASSTDSYGYTF. CDR3 sequence (DNA): TGTGCCAGCAGCACAGACAGTTATGGCTACACCTTC.

The chain uses TRBV20-1 and TRBJ2-7; no clear D gene. Germline lookup yields CDR1 DFQATT and CDR2 SNEGSKA (reference sequence). V was pared by 6 bases and J by 1 base, with 10 bases between. CDR3 length equals 12 residues. The CDR3 sequence: CSASGGSYEQYF. CDR3 bases: TGCAGTGCAAGTGGTGGTTCCTACGAGCAGTACTTC.

This clonotype was seen ten or more times. J is TRBJ2-3 and V is TRBV7-9; 8 bases line up with TRBD2. Per the germline V gene, CDR1 is SEHNR and CDR2 is FQNEAQ (reference sequence). This CDR3 has 13 amino acids. The ends lost 1 base at V and 9 bases at J; junction bases unmatched: 3. The DNA of the CDR3 is TGTGCCAGCAGCTTAGTCGGACTAGCAACGCAGTATTTT. Translating gives CASSLVGLATQYF.

This clonotype was found once. In DNA form, the CDR3 reads TGCAGTGCTAGACTAGCGGGAGGACTCGAGCAGTACTTC. Translating it yields CSARLAGGLEQYF. The chain carries TRBV20-1 and TRBJ2-7, with 11 bases matching TRBD2. Germline V CDR1 and CDR2: DFQATT, SNEGSKA (reference sequence). The CDR3 is made up of 13 amino acids. Trimming at V came to 2 bases and at J to 6 bases, leaving 3 bases not matched to a gene.

This clonotype has just one count. This chain joins TRBV5-4 and TRBJ2-3; the match to TRBD1 covers 10 bases. The CDR3 is made up of 15 amino acids. J was trimmed by 4 bases and V by 3 bases; bases with no gene match: 5. Germline lookup yields CDR1 SGHNT and CDR2 YYREEE (reference sequence). Written as DNA, the CDR3 is TGTGCCAGCAGCTCCCGGGACAGGGGATCAGATACGCAGTATTTT. Translation gives CASSSRDRGSDTQYF.